Listed below are T cell receptor beta chains from one sample, sequenced in a study of cytomegalovirus exposure and HLA in healthy donors. Only in-frame clones appear in the TCRdb table, and some are missing; sequencing was by immunoSEQ multiplex PCR. The sample has 200,000 to 250,000 clones, over 60% seen once. The specimen sequenced was PBMCs. The receptors shown here come from a young man in good health and CMV-seronegative. The CDR3 runs from the conserved cysteine through the conserved F or W. The D gene is left open where the match is weak. Not every row has a clone size; where given, it reads once, few, many or a size class.

J gene	D gene	clone size	V gene	CDR3 protein	CDR3 DNA
TRBJ2-7	-	-	TRBV11-1	CASSSSSVEQYF	TGTGCCAGCAGCTCCTCCTCCGTCGAGCAGTACTTC
TRBJ1-1	-	-	TRBV28	CASSPGHSMNTEAFF	TGTGCCAGCAGTCCCGGACACTCCATGAACACTGAAGCTTTCTTT
TRBJ2-3	TRBD2	-	TRBV7-8	CASSLEVAGETQYF	TGTGCCAGCAGCTTAGAGGTAGCGGGAGAGACGCAGTATTTT
TRBJ2-7	-	-	TRBV6-5	CASRTGGSYEQYF	TGTGCCAGCAGGACAGGCGGCTCCTACGAGCAGTACTTC
TRBJ2-1	-	-	TRBV5-1	CASSLGGVVDEQFF	TGCGCCAGCAGCTTGGGGGGAGTGGTCGATGAGCAGTTCTTC
TRBJ1-1	-	-	TRBV7-9	CSSSLPYRLMNTEAFF	TGTTCCAGCAGCTTACCCTACAGGTTGATGAACACTGAAGCTTTCTTT
TRBJ2-1	TRBD2	-	TRBV9	CASSVVSTSGSSYNEQFF	TGTGCCAGCAGCGTAGTATCAACTAGCGGGAGCTCCTACAATGAGCAGTTCTTC
TRBJ2-1	TRBD1	-	TRBV28	CATRQGFLEQFF	TGTGCCACCAGACAGGGCTTCCTGGAGCAGTTCTTC
TRBJ2-1	TRBD2	once	TRBV15	CATSRELATEQFF	TGTGCCACCAGCAGAGAACTAGCGACTGAGCAGTTCTTC
TRBJ1-1	-	-	TRBV6-5	CASNLRGRGETEAFF	TGTGCCAGTAATCTGAGGGGCAGGGGAGAAACTGAAGCTTTCTTT
TRBJ1-1	TRBD1	once	TRBV5-1	CASSDLPGGMNTEAFF	TGCGCCAGCAGCGATTTACCAGGGGGGATGAACACTGAAGCTTTCTTT
TRBJ2-7	TRBD2	-	TRBV5-1	CASSIASGRFEQYF	TGCGCCAGCAGCATCGCCAGCGGGAGGTTCGAGCAGTACTTC
TRBJ1-1	-	-	TRBV5-1	CASTLQGTNTEAFF	TGCGCCAGCACCCTCCAGGGGACGAACACTGAAGCTTTCTTT
TRBJ1-1	TRBD1	-	TRBV25-1	CASSWTGANTEAFF	TGTGCCAGCAGCTGGACAGGGGCGAACACTGAAGCTTTCTTT
TRBJ2-3	TRBD2	-	TRBV7-2	CASSLTSGRADTQYF	TGTGCCAGCAGCCTAACTAGCGGGAGGGCAGATACGCAGTATTTT